The 23 T cell receptor beta chains listed next were all sequenced from one sample in a study of control samples from healthy donors and cancer patients. Method: immunoSEQ multiplex PCR; TCRdb's copy keeps in-frame clones and lacks some. The sample shows about 130,000 clones, approximately 90% of them seen only once. Sequenced sample: blood. Source of these receptors: a man over 45 in good health.

The rearrangement uses TRBV28 and TRBJ1-3; D remains ambiguous. Deletions cut 4 bases from V and 4 bases from J, with 11 bases between. The CDR3 extends over 14 amino acids. CDR1 and CDR2 from the germline V gene are MDHEN and SYDVKM. The CDR3 sequence: CASSYPSSGNTIYF. In nucleotides, the CDR3 is TGTGCCAGCAGTTATCCCAGCTCCGGAAACACCATATATTTT.

With regard to this clone: Other DNA sequences in this specimen translate into the identical CDR3. The chain employs TRBV5-1 and TRBJ1-4; D might be TRBD1 (6 bases). The CDR3 is 14 residues long. Trimming removed 0 bases at V and 5 bases at J, with 8 bases between. The germline V gene encodes CDR1 SGHRS and CDR2 YFSETQ. As DNA, the CDR3 is TGCGCCAGCAGCTTGGAACAGGGCAATGAAAAACTGTTTTTT. Protein product: CASSLEQGNEKLFF.

The J gene is TRBJ2-5, the V gene TRBV13, with D unresolved. V lost 5 bases, J lost 3 bases, and 10 bases lay in between. CDR3 size: 13 residues. CDR1 and CDR2 from the germline V gene are PRHDT and FYEKMQ (reference sequence). In nucleotides, the CDR3 is TGTGCCAGCAGCCGTCCAATGGAAGAGACCCAGTACTTC. Protein product: CASSRPMEETQYF.

By share, this clone ranks as medium-sized (0.01 to 0.1%). This sequence joins TRBV28 and TRBJ2-5; 9 bases are a match to TRBD1. Germline V gene data show CDR1 as MDHEN and CDR2 as SYDVKM. V lost 3 bases, J lost 5 bases, and 7 bases stayed unmatched. The CDR3 loop spans 15 amino acids. Written as DNA, the CDR3 is TGTGCCAGCAGTTTTGGGGACAGGGATGGGGAGACCCAGTACTTC. This encodes CASSFGDRDGETQYF.

The rearrangement links TRBV18 to TRBJ2-7; D unclear. Trimming took 3 bases from V and 3 from J, leaving 12 bases between them. The CDR3 totals 14 residues. Germline CDR1 reads KGHSH; CDR2 reads LQKENI. In DNA, the CDR3 is TGTGCCAGCTCACCCGGGCGAATTAACTACGAGCAGTACTTC. Encoded protein: CASSPGRINYEQYF. Based on the CDR3 plus reference TRBV18 and TRBJ2-7, the full variable domain is NAGVMQNPRHLVRRRGQEARLRCSPMKGHSHVYWYRQLPEEGLKFMVYLQKENIIDESGMPKERFSAEFPKEGPSILRIQQVVRGDSAAYFCASSPGRINYEQYFGPGTRLTVT.

CDR3 sequence reads: CASSVQENTEAFF. Written as DNA, the CDR3 is TGTGCCAGCAGTGTACAGGAGAACACTGAAGCTTTCTTT. The rearrangement uses TRBV6-4 and TRBJ1-1; tentatively, D is TRBD1 (5 bases). CDR3 length: 13 amino acids. V gave up 4 bases and J gave up 1 base, with 7 bases separating them. Per the germline V gene, CDR1 is MRHNA and CDR2 is SNTAGT.

The CDR3 here is CSASGAGIQPQHF. CDR3 DNA sequence: TGCAGTGCTAGTGGAGCGGGGATTCAGCCCCAGCATTTT. The chain combines TRBV20-1 with TRBJ1-5; D gene unclear. CDR1 and CDR2 (germline): DFQATT, SNEGSKA (reference sequence). The CDR3 contains 13 residues. V was trimmed by 3 bases and J by 6 bases, leaving 12 bases between them.

The chain has TRBV3-1 (or the pseudogene TRBV3-2) and TRBJ2-5, with 9 bases fitting TRBD2. Germline V gives CDR1 LGHDT, CDR2 YNNKEL (reference sequence). This CDR3 has 16 amino acids. V lost 2 bases, J lost 5 bases, and 9 bases stayed unmatched. In DNA form, the CDR3 reads TGTGCCAGCAGCCAAAGGAGCGGGGGGCGGCGGGAGACCCAGTACTTC. Its translation: CASSQRSGGRRETQYF.

V usage is TRBV19 and J usage is TRBJ1-1; no clear D gene. The CDR3 runs 14 residues. Per germline, CDR1 LNHDA and CDR2 SQIVND (reference sequence). V was clipped by 5 bases and J by 1 base, with 11 bases between them. CDR3 sequence (DNA): TGTGCCAGTAGTCTATTGACCAGGAACACTGAAGCTTTCTTT. Encoded protein: CASSLLTRNTEAFF. Filled out from reference TRBV19 and TRBJ1-1, the complete variable domain reads DGGITQSPKYLFRKEGQNVTLSCEQNLNHDAMYWYRQDPGQGLRLIYYSQIVNDFQKGDIAEGYSVSREKKESFPLTVTSAQKNPTAFYLCASSLLTRNTEAFFGQGTRLTVV.

The genes are TRBV25-1 and TRBJ1-5; 9 nucleotides align to TRBD1. CDR1 is MGHDK, CDR2 SYGVNS, per germline. The trim removed 8 bases at V and 8 bases at J, leaving 7 bases unmatched. There are 13 residues in the CDR3. The chain's CDR3 is CASCGQGSEPQHF. DNA of the CDR3: TGTGCCAGCTGTGGACAGGGGTCGGAGCCCCAGCATTTT.

The rearrangement joins TRBV3-1 (or the pseudogene TRBV3-2) to TRBJ2-1; TRBD1 agrees at 8 bases. Germline values: CDR1 LGHDT, CDR2 YNNKEL (reference sequence). The CDR3 totals 15 residues. Trimming at V came to 2 bases and at J to 5 bases, leaving 5 bases not matched to a gene. CDR3 sequence reads: CASSQRTGSDNEQFF. The CDR3 coding sequence is TGTGCCAGCAGCCAAAGGACAGGGAGTGACAATGAGCAGTTCTTC.

The chain employs TRBV5-1 and TRBJ1-1, with a tentative D call TRBD1 (6 bases). The CDR3 sequence is 15 residues long. Trimming left V 1 base short and J 4 bases short, with 14 bases between. Per germline, CDR1 SGHRS and CDR2 YFSETQ. The CDR3 here is CASSLLGGSSTEAFF. CDR3 nucleotide sequence: TGCGCCAGCAGCTTGTTGGGGGGCTCGAGCACTGAAGCTTTCTTT.

The chain is built from TRBV10-1 and TRBJ2-3, with 8 bases that match TRBD2. The junction had 5 bases not matched to a gene; V was cut back by 4 bases and J by 2 bases. Germline assignment: CDR1 WNHNN and CDR2 SYGVQD (reference sequence). CDR3 length: 15 amino acids. DNA for the CDR3: TGCGCCAGCAGTGGTATTAGCGGGGACACAGATACGCAGTATTTT. It translates to CASSGISGDTDTQYF.

The chain uses TRBV6-5 and TRBJ2-1; D is perhaps TRBD1 or TRBD2 (5 bases each). There are 15 residues in the CDR3. Germline lookup yields CDR1 MNHEY and CDR2 SVGAGI. Between the trimmed V and J ends, which lost 2 bases and 0 bases, there was a span of 8 bases. The CDR3 nucleotides are TGTGCCAGCAGTTACGAGGGGAGCTCCTACAATGAGCAGTTCTTC. Translation gives CASSYEGSSYNEQFF.

V usage is TRBV2 and J usage is TRBJ1-2, with D maybe TRBD1 (5 bases). This CDR3 contains 14 residues. Germline V lookup: CDR1 SNHLY, CDR2 FYNNEI. The V end lost 6 bases, the J end lost 7 bases, and 18 bases lay between the germline ends. The CDR3 DNA reads TGTGCCAGCAGCGAGGGCTTGGGGCTCGGTGGCTACACCTTC. Protein: CASSEGLGLGGYTF.

V and J are TRBV18 and TRBJ1-1; 7 bases are shared with TRBD1. Germline V gene data show CDR1 as KGHSH and CDR2 as LQKENI. The CDR3 spans 12 residues. The junction had 4 bases not matched to a gene; V was cut back by 8 bases and J by 4 bases. The CDR3 sequence is CASLTGVTEAFF. Written as DNA, the CDR3 is TGTGCCAGCCTTACAGGGGTCACTGAAGCTTTCTTT.

The chain employs TRBV2 and TRBJ1-6; weak D call: TRBD1 (5 bases). Germline V gene sequence: CDR1 SNHLY, CDR2 FYNNEI. CDR3 length: 14 residues. V was trimmed by 4 bases and J by 7 bases, leaving 11 bases between them. The CDR3 protein is CASSGQLGNSPLHF. CDR3 in DNA: TGTGCCAGCAGTGGACAGCTCGGAAATTCACCCCTCCACTTT.

The V and J genes are TRBV28 and TRBJ2-7, with D possibly matching TRBD1 (6 bases). The CDR3 has 14 amino acids. The V end was cut by 6 bases, the J end by 1 base, with 13 bases between. Germline V gene lookup returns CDR1 MDHEN and CDR2 SYDVKM. The CDR3 region is CASSPWTDSYEQYF. As DNA, the CDR3 is TGTGCCAGCAGCCCGTGGACAGATTCCTACGAGCAGTACTTC.

The chain has TRBV4-1 and TRBJ2-7, with D perhaps matching TRBD2 (5 bases). V lost 3 bases, J lost 3 bases, and 15 bases lay in between. Germline assignment: CDR1 MGHRA and CDR2 YSYEKL. CDR3 size: 15 residues. CDR3 protein: CASSQGAILDYEQYF. CDR3 sequence (DNA): TGCGCCAGCAGCCAGGGAGCCATTCTGGACTACGAGCAGTACTTC.

This chain connects TRBV9 to TRBJ1-1, with D unclear. Deletions cut 0 bases from V and 3 bases from J, with 21 bases between. In germline, CDR1 is SGDLS, CDR2 YYNGEE. The CDR3 has 18 amino acids. CDR3 in amino acids: CASSVAPDLRAGDTEAFF. DNA for the CDR3: TGTGCCAGCAGCGTAGCTCCGGACTTAAGGGCTGGAGACACTGAAGCTTTCTTT.

This rearrangement joins TRBV5-1 to TRBJ2-2; TRBD1 might be the D (5 bases). Germline V gene sequence: CDR1 SGHRS, CDR2 YFSETQ. V was shortened by 3 bases and J by 0 bases, with 12 bases between the two germline ends. CDR3 length equals 16 residues. CDR3 sequence (DNA): TGCGCCAGCAGCTCGATGACAGACGCGAACACCGGGGAGCTGTTTTTT. Amino acid sequence: CASSSMTDANTGELFF.

This clone showed up just a few times. The gene calls are TRBV2 and TRBJ2-1; no reliable D call. V was pared by 10 bases and J by 3 bases, with 7 bases between. Germline V gives CDR1 SNHLY, CDR2 FYNNEI. CDR3 size: 11 residues. This CDR3 is CATTVYNEQFF. The CDR3 DNA reads TGTGCCACAACAGTCTACAATGAGCAGTTCTTC.

The rearrangement links TRBV6-5 to TRBJ1-5; D is undetermined. Trimming removed 4 bases from V and 2 bases from J, with 9 bases in between. Germline CDR1 reads MNHEY; CDR2 reads SVGAGI. The CDR3 extends over 14 amino acids. The chain's CDR3 is CASSWAAGNQPQHF. The CDR3 region has the DNA TGTGCCAGCAGTTGGGCCGCGGGCAATCAGCCCCAGCATTTT.